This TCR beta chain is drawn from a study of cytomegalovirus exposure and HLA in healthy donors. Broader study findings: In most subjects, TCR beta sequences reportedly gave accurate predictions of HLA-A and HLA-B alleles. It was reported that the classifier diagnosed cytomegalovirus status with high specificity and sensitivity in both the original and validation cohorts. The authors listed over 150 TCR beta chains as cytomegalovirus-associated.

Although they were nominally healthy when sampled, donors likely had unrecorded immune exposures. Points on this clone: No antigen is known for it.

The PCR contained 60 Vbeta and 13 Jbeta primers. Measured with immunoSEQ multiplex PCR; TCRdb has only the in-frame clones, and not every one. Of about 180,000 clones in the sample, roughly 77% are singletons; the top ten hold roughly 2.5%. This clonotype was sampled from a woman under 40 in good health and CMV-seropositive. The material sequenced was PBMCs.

The CDR3 sequence: CASSLHVSSYEQYF. The CDR3 coding sequence is TGTGCCAGCAGTCTCCATGTCAGCTCCTACGAGCAGTACTTC. The chain links TRBV6-5 to TRBJ2-7; D gene ambiguous. Deletions cut 5 bases from V and 0 bases from J, with 11 bases between. Germline V CDR1 and CDR2: MNHEY, SVGAGI. This CDR3 spans 14 amino acids.